Below, 14 T cell receptor beta chains from the same sample are listed, as sequenced in a study of T cell responses to AZD1222 COVID-19 vaccine. TCRdb keeps only in-frame clones here, not all; method: immunoSEQ multiplex PCR. The sample has around 100,000 clones, about 90% seen once. The specimen was peripheral blood, collected 28 days after the second AZD1222 dose. The receptors were sampled from an adult who received the AZD1222 COVID-19 vaccine.

This chain uses TRBV3-1 (or the pseudogene TRBV3-2) with TRBJ1-2; D is undetermined. The CDR3 has 15 residues. Between the trimmed V and J ends, which lost 1 base and 6 bases, there was a span of 15 bases. The V gene's germline CDR1 is LGHDT and CDR2 YNNKEL (reference sequence). The CDR3 loop reads CASSQARLLYNGYTF. The CDR3 bases are TGTGCCAGCAGCCAAGCCAGGTTACTATATAATGGCTACACCTTC.

The V call is TRBV6-5, the J call TRBJ1-1; D uncertain. The CDR3 is 14 amino acids. Germline assignment: CDR1 MNHEY and CDR2 SVGAGI. V dropped 7 bases and J dropped 0 bases, with 12 bases sitting between them. The CDR3 here is CASKMYRMNTEAFF. CDR3 nucleotide sequence: TGTGCCAGCAAAATGTACAGAATGAACACTGAAGCTTTCTTT.

The chain couples TRBV28 to TRBJ1-2, with 8 nucleotides matching TRBD1. CDR1 is MDHEN and CDR2 is SYDVKM in the germline V gene. The CDR3 totals 13 residues. Trimming took 2 bases from V and 6 from J; bases not matched to a gene: 2. CDR3 coding DNA: TGTGCCAGCAGTTTAGTGGACAGGGATGGCTACACCTTC. It translates to CASSLVDRDGYTF.

This rearrangement joins TRBV14 to TRBJ1-1; possibly TRBD1 for D (5 bases). The CDR3 is 16 amino acids. V lost 0 bases, J lost 4 bases, and 15 bases lay in between. The germline V gene has CDR1 SGHDN and CDR2 FVKESK. The CDR3 is CASSQEVVAGGTEAFF. The CDR3 region has the DNA TGTGCCAGCAGCCAAGAGGTAGTGGCGGGGGGCACTGAAGCTTTCTTT.

The rearrangement uses TRBV5-4 and TRBJ2-1, with D possibly TRBD1 on 6 matching bases. Trimming stripped 3 bases from V and 0 bases from J, with 13 bases between. The CDR3 is 16 amino acids. Germline loops: CDR1 SGHNT, CDR2 YYREEE (reference sequence). CDR3 amino acids: CASSSTRGSSYNEQFF. Here the CDR3 DNA reads TGTGCCAGCAGCTCGACAAGGGGGAGCTCCTACAATGAGCAGTTCTTC.

This clone was seen more than once but under ten times. V and J are TRBV5-1 and TRBJ1-1, with TRBD1 matching 7 bases. V lost 4 bases and J lost 0; bases outside the gene matches: 6. This CDR3 region has 15 residues. Germline lookup yields CDR1 SGHRS and CDR2 YFSETQ. The CDR3 loop reads CASSARQGMNTEAFF. CDR3 DNA sequence: TGCGCCAGCAGCGCCCGACAGGGCATGAACACTGAAGCTTTCTTT.

CDR3 region: CASSQVKGNTGELFF. The CDR3 nucleotides are TGTGCCAGCAGCCAGGTGAAAGGGAACACCGGGGAGCTGTTTTTT. The genes are TRBV11-2 and TRBJ2-2; no definite D call. This CDR3 is 15 amino acids long. Trimming took off 5 bases at V and 1 base at J, with 11 bases between the two ends. The germline gives CDR1 SGHAT, CDR2 FQNNGV.

There are a few counts of this clone. The V and J genes are TRBV11-2 and TRBJ1-2, with D possibly being TRBD1 (6 bases). The CDR3 consists of 16 residues. Per the germline V gene, CDR1 is SGHAT and CDR2 is FQNNGV. Trimming took off 1 base at V and 6 bases at J, with 18 bases between the two ends. The CDR3 here is CASSLGTDVSLNGYTF. In DNA form, the CDR3 reads TGTGCCAGCAGCTTAGGGACAGATGTTAGCTTGAATGGCTACACCTTC.

This chain uses TRBV18 with TRBJ1-4; the D gene is possibly TRBD1 (6 bases). Germline V gives CDR1 KGHSH, CDR2 LQKENI. The CDR3 is 15 amino acids. Trimming took 2 bases from V and 2 from J, leaving 9 bases between them. CDR3 bases: TGTGCCAGCTCACCATACAGGGACACTAATGAAAAACTGTTTTTT. Translating gives CASSPYRDTNEKLFF. Full variable domain (remainder filled in from reference TRBV18 and TRBJ1-4): NAGVMQNPRHLVRRRGQEARLRCSPMKGHSHVYWYRQLPEEGLKFMVYLQKENIIDESGMPKERFSAEFPKEGPSILRIQQVVRGDSAAYFCASSPYRDTNEKLFFGSGTQLSVL.

This chain links TRBV4-3 with TRBJ1-4; 8 bases match TRBD1. Germline V gene data show CDR1 as LGHNA and CDR2 as YSLEER. The CDR3 sequence is 17 residues long. Losses at the gene ends were 2 bases for V and 4 bases for J; bases not matched to a gene: 9. For the CDR3, the DNA is TGCGCCAGCAGCCAAATAAGAGACAGGGGCGGTAATGAAAAACTGTTTTTT. Its protein is CASSQIRDRGGNEKLFF.

The chain combines TRBV9 with TRBJ2-7, with 7 bases aligning to TRBD2. The CDR3 runs to 14 residues. The V and J ends lost 0 bases and 2 bases, in that order; junction bases with no gene match: 2. Germline V gives CDR1 SGDLS, CDR2 YYNGEE. DNA for the CDR3: TGTGCCAGCAGCGTAGGGGGGAGGGCCTACGAGCAGTACTTC. Encoded protein: CASSVGGRAYEQYF.

The chain employs TRBV7-9 and TRBJ2-2; TRBD1 aligns across 8 bases. Germline CDR1 SEHNR, CDR2 FQNEAQ (reference sequence). After removal of 4 bases from V and 5 bases from J, the junction contained 6 bases not matched to a gene. The CDR3 consists of 15 residues. The CDR3, as DNA: TGTGCCAGCAGCTCCGGACAGGGACGGACCGGGGAGCTGTTTTTT. Translating gives CASSSGQGRTGELFF.

This chain connects TRBV5-1 to TRBJ1-1; D perhaps matches TRBD1 (5 bases). Trimming removed 4 bases at V and 8 bases at J, with 18 bases between. Germline CDR1 and CDR2: SGHRS and YFSETQ. The CDR3 is made up of 14 amino acids. The CDR3 DNA reads TGCGCCAGCAGCCAAGCAGGGTTGGGGACCGAAGCTTTCTTT. Its translation: CASSQAGLGTEAFF.

This chain links TRBV12-2 with TRBJ1-1; the table gives TRBD1 as D, unverified against the DNA. TRBV12-2 is flagged as a pseudogene. The length of the CDR3 is 19 residues. The CDR3 DNA follows: TGTGCAAGTCGCCCGAGGGGGGGGACAGGGCTAGGCGGGAACACTGAAGCTTTCTTT. Translated: CASRPRGGTGLGGNTEAFF.